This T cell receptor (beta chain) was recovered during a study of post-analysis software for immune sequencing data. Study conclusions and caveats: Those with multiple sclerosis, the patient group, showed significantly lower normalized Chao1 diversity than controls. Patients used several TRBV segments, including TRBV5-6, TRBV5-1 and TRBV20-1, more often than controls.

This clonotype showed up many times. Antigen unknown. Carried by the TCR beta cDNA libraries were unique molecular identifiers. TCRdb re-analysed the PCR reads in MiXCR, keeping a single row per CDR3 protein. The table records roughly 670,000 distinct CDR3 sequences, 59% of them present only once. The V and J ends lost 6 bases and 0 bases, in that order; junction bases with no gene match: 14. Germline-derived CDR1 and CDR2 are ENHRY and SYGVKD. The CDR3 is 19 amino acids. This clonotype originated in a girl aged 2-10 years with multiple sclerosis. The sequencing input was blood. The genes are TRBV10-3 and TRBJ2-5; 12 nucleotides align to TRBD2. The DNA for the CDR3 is TGTGCCATCAGCCCTTCTAGCGGGGGGGCTATGAGTTACCAAGAGACCCAGTACTTC. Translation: CAISPSSGGAMSYQETQYF.